This T cell receptor beta chain emerged from a study of blood T cell repertoires in COVID-19. Profiling relied on immunoSEQ multiplex PCR, and the TCRdb table lists in-frame clones only, not all of them. The data hold around 260,000 clones, with less than 85% observed a single time. This clone showed up just once. The length of the CDR3 is 15 residues. V gave up 5 bases and J gave up 5 bases; unmatched junction bases: 11. Germline V lookup: CDR1 LNHDA, CDR2 SQIVND (reference sequence). The material sequenced was peripheral blood. J is TRBJ1-1 and V is TRBV19; 7 bases fit TRBD1. The origin of this receptor is a man aged 55 to 70 who had recovered from COVID-19. CDR3 residues: CASSPRTGPGTEAFF. The CDR3 coding sequence is TGTGCCAGTAGTCCTAGGACAGGACCGGGAACTGAAGCTTTCTTT. Based on the CDR3 plus reference TRBV19 and TRBJ1-1, the full variable domain is DGGITQSPKYLFRKEGQNVTLSCEQNLNHDAMYWYRQDPGQGLRLIYYSQIVNDFQKGDIAEGYSVSREKKESFPLTVTSAQKNPTAFYLCASSPRTGPGTEAFFGQGTRLTVV.